These 31 T cell receptor beta chains share one sample of origin, sequenced in a study of CD8 T cells in ankylosing spondylitis. Whole-study findings and limits: What appeared characteristic of ankylosing spondylitis blood was a TCR beta motif of fewer than ten highly homologous variants.

TCRdb used MiXCR to reprocess the 5' RACE reads, holding one entry per CDR3 protein. The sample has 200,000 to 250,000 distinct CDR3 sequences, about 6.7% seen once; the top ten hold approximately 15%. The antigens of these receptors remain unknown. The sample comprised blood, either unsorted or a sorted T cell fraction (not recorded which). Receptors originate from a male donor with ankylosing spondylitis.

This clonotype was seen many times. The chain links TRBV24-1 to TRBJ2-2; 7 bases align to TRBD1. Per germline, CDR1 KGHDR and CDR2 SFDVKD. The V and J ends lost 4 bases and 2 bases, in that order; junction bases with no gene match: 6. This CDR3 has 16 residues. This CDR3 is CATSERDRANTGELFF. CDR3 in DNA: TGTGCCACCAGTGAACGCGACAGGGCAAACACCGGGGAGCTGTTTTTT.

Many counts were recorded for this clonotype. The rearrangement links TRBV29-1 to TRBJ2-7, with TRBD1 matching over 8 bases. V shed 6 bases and J 3 bases; nucleotides not matched to a gene: 10. CDR1 is SQVTM, CDR2 ANQGSEA, per germline. The CDR3 has 14 residues. The CDR3 region has the DNA TGCAGCGTGAGTCCAGGGACAGGAGGCTACGAGCAGTACTTC. This codes for CSVSPGTGGYEQYF.

In its sample, this clonotype was seen a few times. The J gene is TRBJ1-4, the V gene TRBV7-2; 8 bases are shared with TRBD1. The CDR3 is 15 amino acids. CDR1 is SGHTA, CDR2 FQGNSA, per germline. V lost 0 bases to trimming and J lost 8 bases; unmatched junction nucleotides: 5. Here the CDR3 reads CASSLALRDREKLFF. In DNA form, the CDR3 reads TGTGCCAGCAGCTTAGCCCTCCGGGACAGGGAAAAACTGTTTTTT. The full variable domain, with the rest looked up from reference TRBV7-2 and TRBJ1-4, is GAGVSQSPSNKVTEKGKDVELRCDPISGHTALYWYRQSLGQGLEFLIYFQGNSAPDKSGLPSDRFSAERTGGSVSTLTIQRTQQEDSAVYLCASSLALRDREKLFFGSGTQLSVL.

This clonotype came up many times. The chain has TRBV11-2 and TRBJ1-5, with no clear D. Trimming pared 5 bases from V and 7 bases from J, leaving 12 bases between. This CDR3 spans 13 amino acids. CDR1 and CDR2 from the germline V gene are SGHAT and FQNNGV. CDR3 nucleotides: TGTGCCAGCAGCCCGGGCAGCCACCAGCCCCAGCATTTT. Its translation is CASSPGSHQPQHF.

This clonotype was counted a few times. The chain employs TRBV7-2 and TRBJ2-5; possibly TRBD1 for D (5 bases). V lost 2 bases and J 2 bases, leaving 12 bases between the germline ends. CDR1 is SGHTA and CDR2 is FQGNSA in the germline V gene. The CDR3 consists of 15 residues. As DNA, the CDR3 is TGTGCCAGCAGCTTAACCCACAGGAGTCAAGAGACCCAGTACTTC. Translated, it gives CASSLTHRSQETQYF.

This clonotype was recorded at least ten times. The chain recombines TRBV20-1 with TRBJ2-5; the D is unclear. The CDR3 totals 13 residues. Trimming removed 2 bases at V and 0 bases at J, with 7 bases between. Germline values: CDR1 DFQATT, CDR2 SNEGSKA (reference sequence). The CDR3 here is CSARRRNQETQYF. CDR3 sequence (DNA): TGCAGTGCTAGACGGCGGAACCAAGAGACCCAGTACTTC.

This clonotype was found many times. V is TRBV27 and J is TRBJ1-1; D unclear. CDR3 length equals 13 residues. Trimming left V 5 bases short and J 4 bases short, with 11 bases between. CDR1 and CDR2 from the germline V gene are MNHEY and SMNVEV (reference sequence). CDR3 residues: CASSHNWGTEAFF. Here the CDR3 DNA reads TGTGCCAGCAGTCACAATTGGGGCACTGAAGCTTTCTTT.

This clonotype has ten or more counts. This chain uses TRBV20-1 with TRBJ1-2; 8 bases are a match to TRBD1. This CDR3 region has 16 residues. CDR1 and CDR2 from the germline V gene are DFQATT and SNEGSKA (reference sequence). With 3 bases clipped from V and 3 bases from J, the junction kept 12 bases outside the gene matches. The CDR3 coding sequence is TGCAGTGCTAGGGACCCTGACAGGGGCCAGCACTATGGCTACACCTTC. Protein product: CSARDPDRGQHYGYTF.

This clonotype was recorded many times. The CDR3 DNA is TGCGCCAGCAGCCAAGATAGCGCGACAGGGACTAGCACAGATACGCAGTATTTT. The encoded protein is CASSQDSATGTSTDTQYF. V is TRBV4-1 and J is TRBJ2-3, with D possibly being TRBD1 (7 bases). The V gene's germline CDR1 is MGHRA and CDR2 YSYEKL. The germline V and J ends were trimmed by 0 bases and 0 bases, with 16 bases remaining between them. This CDR3 has 18 amino acids.

This clonotype was seen ten or more times. This chain links TRBV4-3 with TRBJ1-2; unclear D gene. Germline V gives CDR1 LGHNA, CDR2 YSLEER. V shed 0 bases and J shed 3 bases, with 20 bases lying between them. The CDR3 is made up of 18 amino acids. The CDR3 DNA reads TGCGCCAGCAGCCAAGAACCTTCGGTGCTTTCCTCAGACTATGGCTACACCTTC. This translates into CASSQEPSVLSSDYGYTF.

In DNA, the CDR3 is TGCGCCAGCAGCTTCTCGCCCCTGAGGAGCTTGAACACTGAAGCTTTCTTT. It is translated as CASSFSPLRSLNTEAFF. The gene calls are TRBV5-1 and TRBJ1-1; D is unresolved. V shed 2 bases and J shed 0 bases, with 17 bases lying between them. Germline lookup yields CDR1 SGHRS and CDR2 YFSETQ. The CDR3 loop spans 17 amino acids.

This clonotype was recorded a few times. The chain joins TRBV15 to TRBJ2-7; 7 bases line up with TRBD2. V lost 4 bases to trimming and J lost 0 bases; unmatched junction nucleotides: 6. CDR1 is LNHNV, CDR2 YYDKDF, per germline (reference sequence). The CDR3 sequence is 15 residues long. The CDR3 bases are TGTGCCACCAGCAACGGCGGGAGCGTCTCCTACGAGCAGTACTTC. Amino acids: CATSNGGSVSYEQYF.

This rearrangement joins TRBV6-4 to TRBJ2-3; 7 nucleotides match TRBD2. The V segment lost 4 bases and the J segment 0 bases; nucleotides outside the gene matches: 4. The CDR3 is 15 residues long. The germline gives CDR1 MRHNA, CDR2 SNTAGT. The CDR3 loop reads CASSVAGESTDTQYF. Written as DNA, the CDR3 is TGTGCCAGCAGTGTGGCGGGAGAGAGCACAGATACGCAGTATTTT.

This chain uses TRBV19 with TRBJ1-2, with D tentatively TRBD1 (5 bases). V lost 5 bases and J lost 1, with 26 bases in between. Germline V gene lookup returns CDR1 LNHDA and CDR2 SQIVND (reference sequence). The CDR3 loop spans 19 amino acids. CDR3 nucleotides: TGTGCCAGTAGTCCCTCAGTAGTATTGGGACGGACAAGTAACTATGGCTACACCTTC. It encodes CASSPSVVLGRTSNYGYTF.

The gene calls are TRBV4-3 and TRBJ2-1; D not resolved. Trimming cost V 1 base and J 10 bases, with 8 bases left between them. Germline CDR1 is LGHNA and CDR2 is YSLEER. The CDR3 consists of 12 residues. The CDR3 DNA is TGCGCCAGCAGCCAAGGGACGATGGAGCAGTTCTTC. Its translation is CASSQGTMEQFF.

With respect to this clonotype: Since a much larger clone is just one base distant, this may be a read error. V and J are TRBV11-2 and TRBJ1-1; the D is unclear. This CDR3 spans 17 amino acids. Germline loops: CDR1 SGHAT, CDR2 FQNNGV. For the CDR3, the DNA is TGTGCCAGCAGCTTAGAAACCCTGGAAAACATGAGTACTGAAGCTTCCTTT. Translation gives CASSLETLENMSTEASF.

This clonotype was seen at least ten times. The rearrangement links TRBV5-1 to TRBJ2-1; TRBD2 is a possible D gene (6 bases). The germline gives CDR1 SGHRS, CDR2 YFSETQ. The V end lost 2 bases, the J end lost 5 bases, and 14 bases lay between the germline ends. This CDR3 has 15 residues. This CDR3 is CASSFGSGVHNEQFF. CDR3 nucleotide sequence: TGCGCCAGCAGCTTTGGTAGCGGCGTTCACAATGAGCAGTTCTTC.

This clonotype was seen a handful of times. The rearrangement uses TRBV28 and TRBJ2-3; D may match TRBD1 or TRBD2 (5 bases each). V gave up 8 bases and J gave up 2 bases, with 20 bases separating them. CDR1 is MDHEN and CDR2 is SYDVKM in the germline V gene. The CDR3 loop spans 16 amino acids. This chain's CDR3 is CASLTHSGLLTDTQYF. CDR3 bases: TGTGCCAGCCTCACTCATTCGGGGCTTCTCACAGATACGCAGTATTTT.

Ten or more counts support this clonotype. The V call is TRBV5-5, the J call TRBJ2-1, with D maybe TRBD1 (5 bases). Germline lookup yields CDR1 SGHKS and CDR2 YYEKEE (reference sequence). V was cut by 0 bases and J by 7 bases, with 17 bases left in between. This CDR3 spans 16 amino acids. CDR3 protein: CASSLGGRVLGNEQFF. The CDR3 bases are TGTGCCAGCAGCTTGGGGGGCAGGGTTTTGGGGAATGAGCAGTTCTTC. Combining the CDR3 with reference TRBV5-5 and TRBJ2-1 gives the whole variable domain DAGVTQSPTHLIKTRGQQVTLRCSPISGHKSVSWYQQVLGQGPQFIFQYYEKEERGRGNFPDRFSARQFPNYSSELNVNALLLGDSALYLCASSLGGRVLGNEQFFGPGTRLTVL.

The CDR3 sequence: CASTQRGTGHYEQYF. The CDR3 nucleotides read TGTGCCAGCACCCAAAGGGGGACAGGGCACTACGAGCAGTACTTC. The J gene is TRBJ2-7, the V gene TRBV2, with 9 bases fitting TRBD1. V was pared by 7 bases and J by 3 bases, with 10 bases of the junction left unmatched. Germline CDR1 and CDR2: SNHLY and FYNNEI. CDR3 length equals 15 residues. Supplemented by reference TRBV2 and TRBJ2-7, the full variable domain reads EPEVTQTPSHQVTQMGQEVILRCVPISNHLYFYWYRQILGQKVEFLVSFYNNEISEKSEIFDDQFSVERPDGSNFTLKIRSTKLEDSAMYFCASTQRGTGHYEQYFGPGTRLTVT.

This clonotype was observed many times. The rearrangement links TRBV6-5 to TRBJ2-2; D is possibly TRBD1 (6 bases). Germline CDR1 reads MNHEY; CDR2 reads SVGAGI. The CDR3 contains 14 residues. With 1 base removed from V and 7 bases from J, the gap between germline ends came to 10 bases. The CDR3 here is CASSYFGGGGELFF. The CDR3 DNA reads TGTGCCAGCAGTTACTTTGGGGGCGGCGGGGAGCTGTTTTTT.

This clonotype has at least ten counts. V usage is TRBV6-5 and J usage is TRBJ2-7; 7 nucleotides match TRBD1. V lost 2 bases to trimming and J lost 4 bases; unmatched junction nucleotides: 5. The CDR3 totals 14 residues. The germline gives CDR1 MNHEY, CDR2 SVGAGI. CDR3: CASSYQGQRYEQYF. DNA of the CDR3: TGTGCCAGCAGTTACCAGGGACAGAGATACGAGCAGTACTTC.

J is TRBJ1-1 and V is TRBV4-3, with a possible D match to TRBD1 (5 bases). Per germline, CDR1 LGHNA and CDR2 YSLEER. V dropped 4 bases and J dropped 3 bases, with 12 bases sitting between them. The CDR3 has 14 amino acids. The CDR3 nucleotides are TGCGCCAGCAGCCCTGGGACGGGGGACACTGAAGCTTTCTTT. This sequence encodes CASSPGTGDTEAFF.

In its sample, this clonotype was seen a few times. The chain links TRBV10-2 to TRBJ1-2; unclear D gene. CDR3 length: 15 residues. The V gene's germline CDR1 is WSHSY and CDR2 SAAADI. V lost 0 bases and J lost 2, with 10 bases in between. The CDR3 DNA is TGCGCCAGCAGTGAGTCGATAGGCTCCAACTATGGCTACACCTTC. Amino acids: CASSESIGSNYGYTF.

This clonotype was seen many times. The rearrangement links TRBV7-2 to TRBJ2-1; TRBD1 agrees at 7 bases. The germline V gene has CDR1 SGHTA and CDR2 FQGNSA. J was trimmed by 7 bases and V by 1 base; bases with no gene match: 4. CDR3 length: 14 amino acids. CDR3 DNA sequence: TGTGCCAGCAGCTTAGTCGTCAGGGGGAATGAGCAGTTCTTC. Amino acid sequence: CASSLVVRGNEQFF.

This clonotype appeared a few times. V gene TRBV20-1 combines with J gene TRBJ1-4; TRBD1 might be the D (6 bases). Per the germline V gene, CDR1 is DFQATT and CDR2 is SNEGSKA (reference sequence). V was clipped by 7 bases and J by 8 bases, with 32 bases between them. This CDR3 is built from 18 residues. DNA for the CDR3: TGCAGTGTCCAATCTGTTGGGGCACGGGGGGCGATGAAAGAAAAACTGTTTTTT. Translation: CSVQSVGARGAMKEKLFF.

This clonotype has at least ten counts. The chain joins TRBV2 to TRBJ1-6; D gene ambiguous. The V gene's germline CDR1 is SNHLY and CDR2 FYNNEI. V was trimmed by 6 bases and J by 4 bases, leaving 7 bases between them. This CDR3 has 13 amino acids. The DNA of the CDR3 is TGTGCCAGCAGACGGCGGTATAATTCACCCCTCCACTTT. It yields the protein CASRRRYNSPLHF.

This clonotype was seen only a few times. The chain uses TRBV20-1 and TRBJ2-7; D is uncertain. Germline CDR1 and CDR2: DFQATT and SNEGSKA (reference sequence). The V end lost 0 bases, the J end lost 2 bases, and 8 bases lay between the germline ends. The CDR3 length is 13 residues. In DNA, the CDR3 is TGCAGTGCTAGAGAAGGAACCCCCTACGAGCAGTACTTC. Amino acids: CSAREGTPYEQYF.

The chain links TRBV7-2 to TRBJ1-2, with 8 nucleotides matching TRBD1. Germline V CDR1 and CDR2: SGHTA, FQGNSA. J was trimmed by 4 bases and V by 5 bases; bases with no gene match: 9. The CDR3 contains 15 residues. The CDR3 loop is CASSLSTGVSYGYTF. CDR3 in DNA: TGTGCCAGCAGCCTCTCGACAGGGGTGAGCTATGGCTACACCTTC.

This clonotype has at least ten counts. V is TRBV9 and J is TRBJ1-5; D remains unclear. The V and J ends lost 3 bases and 0 bases respectively, with 4 bases between them. This CDR3 spans 13 amino acids. Germline V gives CDR1 SGDLS, CDR2 YYNGEE. The DNA of the CDR3 is TGTGCCAGCAGCGCCAGTAGCAATCAGCCCCAGCATTTT. As protein: CASSASSNQPQHF. The full variable domain, with the rest looked up from reference TRBV9 and TRBJ1-5, is DSGVTQTPKHLITATGQRVTLRCSPRSGDLSVYWYQQSLDQGLQFLIQYYNGEERAKGNILERFSAQQFPDLHSELNLSSLELGDSALYFCASSASSNQPQHFGDGTRLSIL.

The V call is TRBV29-1, the J call TRBJ2-1; 7 bases agree with TRBD1. The V and J ends lost 2 bases and 4 bases, in that order; junction bases with no gene match: 5. Germline V gene lookup returns CDR1 SQVTM and CDR2 ANQGSEA. The CDR3 spans 14 residues. CDR3: CSVEPRDSYNEQFF. The DNA for the CDR3 is TGCAGCGTTGAACCCCGGGACAGTTACAATGAGCAGTTCTTC.